This record covers a single T cell receptor beta chain. Original methodology: Reference gene primer amplification in the assay estimated nucleated cell counts. Assay: immunoSEQ multiplex PCR; the TCRdb copy retains only in-frame clones and omits some. The V and J calls and clone size were taken over from that table, and D and trimming were inferred from the DNA. The sample carries around 78,000 clones, roughly 80% recorded once. The data originate from a study of blood T cell repertoires in COVID-19. Study at large: Material from acute and convalescent COVID-19 was sourced from the United States, Italy and Spain. The cDNA or gDNA used as material had been derived from T cells, B-cell-depleted T cells, or PBMCs.

J was trimmed by 6 bases and V by 1 base; bases with no gene match: 4. Germline CDR1 reads SGHDN; CDR2 reads FVKESK. The CDR3 contains 14 residues. J is TRBJ2-3 and V is TRBV14; 7 bases line up with TRBD2. The sequence derives from a human donor in a cohort sampled during active COVID-19. Sequencing used peripheral blood. The CDR3 DNA is TGTGCCAGCAGCCAAGGGTCCGGGGGGGATACGCAGTATTTT. Translating it yields CASSQGSGGDTQYF.